This is a list of T cell receptor beta chains from one sample in a study. TCRdb passed the RT-PCR reads through MiXCR, listing each CDR3 protein once. The sample holds 650,000 to 800,000 distinct CDR3 sequences, approximately 15% seen once. The sequencing sample was made of memory CD4+ T cells from blood. These TCRs come from a female donor in good health, serving as a healthy control. The CDR3 runs from the conserved cysteine through the conserved F or W. Each record gives: V gene, J gene, clone size, D gene, CDR3 DNA, CDR3 protein. D genes are given only for firm matches. Only part of the rows carry a size: once, few, many, or a class if the clone is expanded.

>TRBV27|TRBJ2-7|-|-
TGTGCCAGCAGCTTTTCTAGCAGTGGGGGCGTAGGCTACGAGCAGTACTTC
CASSFSSSGGVGYEQYF
>TRBV20-1|TRBJ2-1|many|TRBD1
TGCAGTGCTGAAACGGACAGGGGAGTGCGCAATGAGCAGTTCTTC
CSAETDRGVRNEQFF
>TRBV20-1|TRBJ1-2|few|TRBD1
TGCAGTGCTAGAGATCTGACCAGGGGGCAGGTTGGCTACACCTTC
CSARDLTRGQVGYTF
>TRBV20-1|TRBJ2-3|few|-
TGCAGTGCTAGACCGGACGCGGATACGCAGTATTTT
CSARPDADTQYF
>TRBV6-2/TRBV6-3|TRBJ2-2|-|-
TGTGCCAGCAAGACGGCCGGAGACACCGGGGAGCTGTTTTTT
CASKTAGDTGELFF
>TRBV7-2|TRBJ2-6|few|TRBD2
TGTGCCAGGAGGGAGGGTTCCTTATCTGGGGCCAACGTCCTGACTTTC
CARREGSLSGANVLTF
>TRBV20-1|TRBJ2-7|many|TRBD2
TGCAGTGCTAGAGAAAGACTAGCGGTAGTCTACGAGCAGTACTTC
CSARERLAVVYEQYF
>TRBV18|TRBJ1-1|-|TRBD1
TGTGCCAGCTCACCACGGGACAGCTCACTGTTGGCTTTCTTT
CASSPRDSSLLAFF
>TRBV7-2|TRBJ2-3|few|TRBD2
TGTGCCAGCAGCCCAATAGCGGGAGTCATAGATACGCAGTATTTT
CASSPIAGVIDTQYF
>TRBV18|TRBJ1-1|-|-
TGTGCCAGCTCATCCCTGGGCGGGGGCCAGAACACTGAAGCTTTCTTT
CASSSLGGGQNTEAFF
>TRBV6-1|TRBJ1-1|few|-
TGTGCCAGCACCCCGGGCCTGGGGGAGAACACTGAAGCTTTCTTT
CASTPGLGENTEAFF
>TRBV11-3|TRBJ2-1|few|TRBD2
TGTGCCAGCAGCTGGGGACTAGCGGGGGGGCTCAATGAGCAGTTCTTC
CASSWGLAGGLNEQFF
>TRBV5-1|TRBJ1-5|few|-
TGCGCCAGCAGCTCTTCAGGGGCCAGCAATCAGCCCCAGCATTTT
CASSSSGASNQPQHF
>TRBV9|TRBJ1-2|many|TRBD1
TGTGCCAGCAGCAAGACGACAGGGAACTATGGCTACACCTTC
CASSKTTGNYGYTF
>TRBV10-3|TRBJ2-2|-|TRBD1
TGTGCCATTATGCGCGGACAGGGGGAAAACGGGGAGCTGTTTTTT
CAIMRGQGENGELFF
>TRBV20-1|TRBJ1-2|few|-
TGCAGTGCTAGAGGACAGAACATCTATGGCTACACCTTC
CSARGQNIYGYTF
>TRBV27|TRBJ1-4|-|-
TGTGCCAGCAGCCCGTTTGCAACTAATGAAAAACTGTTTTTT
CASSPFATNEKLFF
>TRBV18|TRBJ1-4|few|-
TGTGCCAGCTCCCGGGACATCGCAACTAATGAAAAACTGTTTTTT
CASSRDIATNEKLFF
>TRBV5-1|TRBJ2-5|-|-
TGCGCCAGCAGCTTCTCGGGAATCCAAGAGACCCAGTACTTC
CASSFSGIQETQYF
>TRBV5-1|TRBJ2-7|few|TRBD1
TGCGCCAGCAGCTTGGACAGGGGTGTTGGGTACGAGCAGTACTTC
CASSLDRGVGYEQYF
>TRBV24-1|TRBJ2-1|few|TRBD1
TGTGCCACCAGTGTCGAGGACAGGGACTCCTACAATGAGCAGTTCTTC
CATSVEDRDSYNEQFF
>TRBV6-5|TRBJ1-1|few|-
TGTGCCAGCAGTTACGTCAGTCTCATGAACACTGAAGCTTTCTTT
CASSYVSLMNTEAFF
>TRBV6-2/TRBV6-3|TRBJ2-7|few|TRBD1
TGTGCCAGCACTCCCCAAGGGGACAGGCCATCCTACGAGCAGTACTTC
CASTPQGDRPSYEQYF
>TRBV10-3|TRBJ2-1|few|-
TGTGCCAGCAGGGGGGGTGGGGTCTACAATGAGCAGTTCTTC
CASRGGGVYNEQFF
>TRBV20-1|TRBJ2-2|few|-
TGCAGTGCTATCAAGGGGGGAGGGATCACCGGGGAGCTGTTTTTT
CSAIKGGGITGELFF
>TRBV12-3/TRBV12-4|TRBJ2-3|-|-
TGTGCCAGCAGTTTTTTGGGACTTATCACAGATACGCAGTATTTT
CASSFLGLITDTQYF
>TRBV5-1|TRBJ1-5|-|-
TGCGCCAGCAGCATTGGACCGGATCAGCCCCAGCATTTT
CASSIGPDQPQHF
>TRBV5-1|TRBJ2-5|-|-
TGCGCCAGCAGCTTAGGCCTCAGGGCCCCAGAGACCCAGTACTTC
CASSLGLRAPETQYF
>TRBV29-1|TRBJ2-2|-|-
TGCAGCGTTACAGAGTACACCAGTGAGCTGTTTTTT
CSVTEYTSELFF
>TRBV3-1|TRBJ2-3|-|TRBD2
TGTGCCAGCAGCCGAGACCCTAGCGGTACGCAGTATTTT
CASSRDPSGTQYF
>TRBV6-2/TRBV6-3|TRBJ2-1|few|TRBD1
TGTGCCAGCAGCCCCAGGGACAGGGGGCGCGACAATGAGCAGTTCTTC
CASSPRDRGRDNEQFF
>TRBV7-9|TRBJ2-3|few|-
TGTGCCTACACCCTTCCCCCGGGTGACACAGATACGCAGTATTTT
CAYTLPPGDTDTQYF
>TRBV7-9|TRBJ2-5|-|-
TGTGCCAGCAGCTTGGGGATGGGAGCTGAGATAATTACGGAGACCCAGTACTTC
CASSLGMGAEIITETQYF
>TRBV7-8|TRBJ1-4|many|-
TGTGCCAGCAGCTTAGTGGAGGGATCGGGAAAACTGTTTTTT
CASSLVEGSGKLFF
>TRBV20-1|TRBJ1-2|many|TRBD1
TGCAGTGCTCACCGGACAGGGTATGGCTACACCTTC
CSAHRTGYGYTF
>TRBV3-1|TRBJ1-4|-|-
TGTGCCAGCAGCGCGGGCGGGCATGAAAAACTGTTTTTT
CASSAGGHEKLFF
>TRBV20-1|TRBJ1-4|-|-
TGCAGTGCCCCTGCCGCTCACTTGGGCTATGAAAAACTGTTTTTT
CSAPAAHLGYEKLFF
>TRBV28|TRBJ1-2|-|-
TGTGCCAGCATCGACTTCGGGGGGGGGTATTGGTATGGCTACACCTTC
CASIDFGGGYWYGYTF
>TRBV2|TRBJ2-2|few|-
TGTGCCAGCAGTGAATGGGGGGCCGGGGAGCTGTTTTTT
CASSEWGAGELFF
>TRBV9|TRBJ1-3|few|-
TGTGCCAGCATGGACGGGCCCTCTGGAAACACCATATATTTT
CASMDGPSGNTIYF
>TRBV20-1|TRBJ2-7|many|-
TGCAGTGCATGGGGCGGTGGGAGTTCCACGGGCGAGCAGTACTTC
CSAWGGGSSTGEQYF
>TRBV4-3|TRBJ1-1|-|-
TGCGCCAGCAGCCAAGTTGCCGCGAACACTGAAGCTTTCTTT
CASSQVAANTEAFF
>TRBV20-1|TRBJ2-3|-|-
TGCAGTGCTAGACGGGGAGATACGCAGTATTTT
CSARRGDTQYF
>TRBV18|TRBJ1-2|-|TRBD1
TGTGCCAGCTCACAAATCACAGGGGTCCAGGACGGTGGCTACACCTTC
CASSQITGVQDGGYTF
>TRBV5-4|TRBJ2-1|-|-
TGTGCCAGCAGCCTAGGACAGTCGTACGACAATGAGCAGTTCTTC
CASSLGQSYDNEQFF
>TRBV12-3/TRBV12-4|TRBJ1-5|many|-
TGTGCCAGCAGTCCTGACACTGATCAGCCCCAGCATTTT
CASSPDTDQPQHF
>TRBV6-2/TRBV6-3|TRBJ1-6|many|-
TGTGCCAGCAGCCTGGGCTATGGACAGCAGAATTCACCCCTCCACTTT
CASSLGYGQQNSPLHF
>TRBV7-2|TRBJ1-1|few|-
TGTGCCAGCAGCTCCACATATTATAATAGGGCAGGGAAAAACACTGAAGCTTTCTTT
CASSSTYYNRAGKNTEAFF
>TRBV20-1|TRBJ2-5|few|-
TGCAGTGCTAGGACCCGTCCGCAGGGTGCCGAGACCCAGTACTTC
CSARTRPQGAETQYF
>TRBV6-2/TRBV6-3|TRBJ1-5|-|-
TGTGCCAGCAGTTATCCGGGGTGGAGCAATCAGCCCCAGCATTTT
CASSYPGWSNQPQHF
>TRBV29-1|TRBJ1-4|-|TRBD1
TGCAGCGCTGGACAGGGTCTTGCAACTAATGAAAAACTGTTTTTT
CSAGQGLATNEKLFF
>TRBV6-5|TRBJ1-1|once|-
TGTGCCAGCAGTTCACGCCTACTTTGGCAAAACACTGAAGCTTTCTTT
CASSSRLLWQNTEAFF